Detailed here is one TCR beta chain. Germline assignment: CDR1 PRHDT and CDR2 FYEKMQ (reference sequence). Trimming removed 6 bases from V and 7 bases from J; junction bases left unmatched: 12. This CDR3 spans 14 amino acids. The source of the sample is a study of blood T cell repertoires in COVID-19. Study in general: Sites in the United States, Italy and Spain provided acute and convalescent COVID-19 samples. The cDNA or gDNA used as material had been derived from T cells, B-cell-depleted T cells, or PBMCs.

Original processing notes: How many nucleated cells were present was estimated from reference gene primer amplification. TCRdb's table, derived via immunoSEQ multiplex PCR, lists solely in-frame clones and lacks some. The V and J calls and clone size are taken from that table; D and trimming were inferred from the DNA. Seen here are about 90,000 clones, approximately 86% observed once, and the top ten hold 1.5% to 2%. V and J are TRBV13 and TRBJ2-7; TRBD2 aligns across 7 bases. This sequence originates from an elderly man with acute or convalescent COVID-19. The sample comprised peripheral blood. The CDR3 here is CASSHRGGVKEQYF. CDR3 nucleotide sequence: TGTGCCAGCAGTCACCGTGGGGGGGTGAAGGAGCAGTACTTC.